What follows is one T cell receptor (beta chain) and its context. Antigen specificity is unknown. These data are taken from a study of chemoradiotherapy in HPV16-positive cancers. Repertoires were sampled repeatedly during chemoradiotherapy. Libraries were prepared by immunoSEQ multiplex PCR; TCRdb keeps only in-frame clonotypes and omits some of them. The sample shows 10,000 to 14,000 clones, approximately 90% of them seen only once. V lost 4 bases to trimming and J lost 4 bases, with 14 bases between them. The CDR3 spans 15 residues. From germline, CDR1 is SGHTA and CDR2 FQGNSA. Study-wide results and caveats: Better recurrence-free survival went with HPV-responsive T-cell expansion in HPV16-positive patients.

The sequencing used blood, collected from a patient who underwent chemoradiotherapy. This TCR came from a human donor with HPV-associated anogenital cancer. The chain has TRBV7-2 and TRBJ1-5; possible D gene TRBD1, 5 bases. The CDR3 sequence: CASSSNGGWNQPQHF. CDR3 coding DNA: TGTGCCAGCAGCTCCAATGGGGGATGGAATCAGCCCCAGCATTTT.